A single sample gave rise to the 15 T cell receptor beta chains below, sequenced in a study of OX40 agonist ivuxolimab in advanced cancers. The assay was immunoSEQ multiplex PCR, and TCRdb's table has in-frame clones only and misses some. The table shows about 72,000 clones, with around 91% occurring only once. The sample in question was CD4+ or CD8+ T cells sorted from blood, obtained in a trial of the OX40 agonist ivuxolimab. The receptors shown here come from an adult with an advanced solid tumor such as melanoma, head and neck, liver or kidney cancer.

In its sample, this clone was seen a few times. This chain joins TRBV6-1 and TRBJ1-4; maybe TRBD1 (6 bases). Germline lookup yields CDR1 MNHNS and CDR2 SASEGT. The ends were cut back, 3 bases at V and 4 bases at J, with 12 bases in the middle. The CDR3 has 15 amino acids. This CDR3 reads CASSERGFFNEKLFF. The CDR3 DNA reads as TGTGCCAGCAGTGAGAGGGGGTTCTTTAATGAAAAACTGTTTTTT.

This clone was found once. The chain has TRBV7-9 and TRBJ1-2; 9 bases align to TRBD1. This CDR3 contains 14 residues. After removal of 1 base from V and 8 bases from J, the junction contained 5 bases not matched to a gene. The V gene's germline CDR1 is SEHNR and CDR2 FQNEAQ (reference sequence). The CDR3 is CASSLGTGDNGYTF. In DNA, the CDR3 is TGTGCCAGCAGCTTAGGGACAGGGGATAACGGCTACACCTTC.

The chain links TRBV7-9 to TRBJ1-5; D uncertain. Per the germline V gene, CDR1 is SEHNR and CDR2 is FQNEAQ (reference sequence). The CDR3 has 18 amino acids. The V gene lost 2 bases and the J gene lost 6 bases, with 23 bases spanning the gap. CDR3 residues: CASSLLILNSKTTQPQHF. CDR3 sequence (DNA): TGTGCCAGCAGCTTACTTATTTTAAATTCGAAAACCACTCAGCCCCAGCATTTT.

This clone was observed once. This chain joins TRBV5-8 and TRBJ2-5, with TRBD2 as a possible D gene (6 bases). Per germline, CDR1 SGHTS and CDR2 YDEGEE. V was clipped by 4 bases and J by 0 bases, with 13 bases between them. This CDR3 spans 15 amino acids. The CDR3 sequence: CASSPSGTHQETQYF. In DNA, the CDR3 is TGTGCCAGCAGCCCCTCCGGGACTCACCAAGAGACCCAGTACTTC.

V and J are TRBV4-1 and TRBJ2-1; 10 bases fit TRBD2. Germline V gene data show CDR1 as MGHRA and CDR2 as YSYEKL. V was pared by 4 bases and J by 10 bases, with 13 bases of the junction left unmatched. This CDR3 contains 16 residues. CDR3 nucleotide sequence: TGCGCCAGCAGCCGGCGGGGACTAGCGATCTCCGGGGAGCAGTTCTTC. Its translation: CASSRRGLAISGEQFF.

V usage is TRBV7-8 and J usage is TRBJ2-2; 8 nucleotides match TRBD2. Germline CDR1 is SGHVS and CDR2 is FQNEAQ. The CDR3 has 15 amino acids. V dropped 4 bases and J dropped 6; count of bases not matched to a gene: 7. The CDR3 loop is CASSWGASGSGELFF. The CDR3 DNA reads as TGTGCCAGCAGCTGGGGGGCTAGCGGGTCCGGGGAGCTGTTTTTT.

J is TRBJ1-2 and V is TRBV5-5; D remains ambiguous. The V end was cut by 0 bases, the J end by 4 bases, with 7 bases between. The CDR3 sequence is 13 residues long. Germline V gene data show CDR1 as SGHKS and CDR2 as YYEKEE (reference sequence). CDR3 sequence: CASSLGLTYGYTF. CDR3 sequence (DNA): TGTGCCAGCAGCTTGGGGCTGACCTATGGCTACACCTTC.

This clone showed up just once. The chain uses TRBV19 and TRBJ2-1; D may be TRBD2 (5 bases). CDR3 length: 15 residues. Trimming took 3 bases from V and 2 from J, leaving 11 bases between them. The V gene's germline CDR1 is LNHDA and CDR2 SQIVND (reference sequence). CDR3 in amino acids: CASSIKAGAYNEQFF. DNA for the CDR3: TGTGCCAGTAGTATTAAGGCGGGCGCCTACAATGAGCAGTTCTTC.

The rearrangement links TRBV7-2 to TRBJ2-5; TRBD1 is a possible D gene (6 bases). The CDR3 extends over 15 amino acids. Germline V gene lookup returns CDR1 SGHTA and CDR2 FQGNSA. V was cut by 2 bases and J by 5 bases, with 15 bases left in between. CDR3 protein: CASSLWLAQGETQYF. The CDR3 DNA follows: TGTGCCAGCAGCTTATGGCTAGCTCAGGGGGAGACCCAGTACTTC.

J is TRBJ2-6 and V is TRBV15; TRBD2 might be the D (7 bases). Germline CDR1 reads LNHNV; CDR2 reads YYDKDF (reference sequence). V shed 1 base and J shed 0 bases, with 13 bases lying between them. The CDR3 length is 18 residues. In DNA, the CDR3 is TGTGCCACCAGCAGAGGGGGAGGGGGACGCTCTGGGGCCAACGTCCTGACTTTC. Amino acids: CATSRGGGGRSGANVLTF.

The V gene is TRBV19, the J gene TRBJ2-2, with D hard to call. Trimming removed 3 bases at V and 7 bases at J, with 6 bases between. The CDR3 totals 12 residues. Per the germline V gene, CDR1 is LNHDA and CDR2 is SQIVND (reference sequence). In nucleotides, the CDR3 is TGTGCCAGTAGTATTGGCGGCGGGGAGCTGTTTTTT. It translates to CASSIGGGELFF.

This chain uses TRBV10-1 with TRBJ1-5; tentative D call: TRBD1 (6 bases). Germline V lookup: CDR1 WNHNN, CDR2 SYGVQD (reference sequence). CDR3 length: 13 amino acids. The germline V and J ends were trimmed by 5 bases and 4 bases, with 9 bases remaining between them. CDR3 sequence: CASSTGRNQPQHF. The CDR3 nucleotides read TGCGCCAGCAGTACAGGGAGAAATCAGCCCCAGCATTTT.

This clone was detected once. The chain joins TRBV11-2 to TRBJ2-1; D is uncertain. Germline V gene sequence: CDR1 SGHAT, CDR2 FQNNGV. Trimming stripped 6 bases from V and 4 bases from J, with 7 bases between. The CDR3 sequence is 12 residues long. CDR3 region: CASSSFYNEQFF. Written as DNA, the CDR3 is TGTGCCAGCAGTTCCTTTTACAATGAGCAGTTCTTC.

The chain has TRBV11-3 and TRBJ2-7; no clear D. In germline, CDR1 is SGHNT, CDR2 YENEEA. Trimming removed 5 bases from V and 3 bases from J, with 14 bases in between. CDR3 length equals 14 residues. As DNA, the CDR3 is TGTGCCAGCAGCCCTAGAGCCTCCTACTACGAGCAGTACTTC. Protein sequence: CASSPRASYYEQYF.

This chain links TRBV2 with TRBJ2-4, with 14 bases fitting TRBD2. Germline CDR1 reads SNHLY; CDR2 reads FYNNEI. The V and J ends lost 6 bases and 5 bases, in that order; junction bases with no gene match: 3. This CDR3 spans 15 amino acids. The chain's CDR3 is CASRETSGRENIQYF. The CDR3, as DNA: TGTGCCAGCAGAGAGACTAGCGGGAGGGAAAACATTCAGTACTTC.